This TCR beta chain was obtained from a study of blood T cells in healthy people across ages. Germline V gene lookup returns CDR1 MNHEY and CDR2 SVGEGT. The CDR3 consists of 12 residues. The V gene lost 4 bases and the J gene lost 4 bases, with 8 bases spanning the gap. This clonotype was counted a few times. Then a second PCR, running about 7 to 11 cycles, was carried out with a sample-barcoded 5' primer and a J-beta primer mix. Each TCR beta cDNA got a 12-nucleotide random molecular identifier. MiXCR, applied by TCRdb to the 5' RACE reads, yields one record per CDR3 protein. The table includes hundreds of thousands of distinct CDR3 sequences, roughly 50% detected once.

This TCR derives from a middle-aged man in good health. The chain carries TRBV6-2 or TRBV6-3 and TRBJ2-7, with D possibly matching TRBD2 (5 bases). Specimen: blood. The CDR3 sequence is CASSWRAYEQYF. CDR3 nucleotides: TGTGCCAGCAGTTGGCGGGCGTACGAGCAGTACTTC.